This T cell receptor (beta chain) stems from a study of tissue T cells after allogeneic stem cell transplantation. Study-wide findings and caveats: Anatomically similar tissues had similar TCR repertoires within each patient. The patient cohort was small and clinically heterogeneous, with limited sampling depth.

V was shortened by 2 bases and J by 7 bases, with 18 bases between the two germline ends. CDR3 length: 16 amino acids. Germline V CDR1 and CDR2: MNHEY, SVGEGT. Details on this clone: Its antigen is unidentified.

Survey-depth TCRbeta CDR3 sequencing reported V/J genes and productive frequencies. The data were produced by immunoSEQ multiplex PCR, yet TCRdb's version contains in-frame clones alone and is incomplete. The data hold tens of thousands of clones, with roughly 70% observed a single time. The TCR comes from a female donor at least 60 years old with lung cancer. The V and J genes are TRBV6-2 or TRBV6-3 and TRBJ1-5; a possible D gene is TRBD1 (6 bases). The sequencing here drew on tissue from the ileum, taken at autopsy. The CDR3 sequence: CASSYVGGRVSQPQHF. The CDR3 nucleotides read TGTGCCAGCAGTTACGTGGGGGGGCGTGTGAGCCAGCCCCAGCATTTT.